This TCR beta chain was sequenced for a study of blood T cell repertoires in COVID-19. CDR1 and CDR2 from the germline V gene are LNHDA and SQIVND (reference sequence). V lost 6 bases to trimming and J lost 1 base, with 12 bases between them. CDR3 length equals 15 residues. The assay was immunoSEQ multiplex PCR, and TCRdb's table has in-frame clones only and misses some. Among about 150,000 clones listed, roughly 90% were seen once. The sequencing input was peripheral blood. The clonotype originates from a man in his forties or fifties with acute or convalescent COVID-19. This chain uses TRBV19 with TRBJ2-2; D is perhaps TRBD2 (6 bases). CDR3 protein: CASSPGTLNTGELFF. CDR3 in DNA: TGTGCCAGTAGCCCGGGGACTCTGAACACCGGGGAGCTGTTTTTT.